This TCR beta chain appears in the sequencing data of a study of T cells expressing NK-cell markers (dated by TCRdb to 2020 to 2021). Regarding the complete study: Three sorted T-cell subsets (CD3+CD56+NKG2C+, CD3+CD56+NKG2C- and CD3+CD56-NKG2C+) from seven to nine donors had their TCR beta-chain repertoires profiled. The study sequenced eight donors, all healthy volunteers chosen at random: three men and five women. Among the eight sequenced donors, seven were HCMV-seropositive and one was HCMV-seronegative. Illumina HiSeq 2000/2500, MiSeq or NextSeq was used to sequence libraries as 2 x 150 bp reads.

The germline V gene supplies CDR1 KGHSH and CDR2 LQKENI. The CDR3 measures 16 amino acids from cysteine to phenylalanine. The nucleotide record is missing. About this clonotype itself: Its antigen has not been determined.

Summary of the overall study and its limitations: In six or seven donors, the dominant CD3+CD56+NKG2C+ clonotypes ranked among the top 10 CD8+ clonotypes, making up about 1.0-7.5% of CD8+ T cells. Whether the expanded NKG2C-expressing T cell clones were specific for HCMV antigens remained unclear. Those dominant clonotypes were again the most abundant among CD3+CD56-NKG2C+ cells in a handful of donors, at about 28.3-65%.

A commercial ELISA kit detecting HCMV-specific IgG in serum was used to determine HCMV serostatus. Ficoll density gradient centrifugation was used to isolate peripheral blood mononuclear cells from blood. TCRdb records Illumina HiSeq 2000 as the sequencer. TCR beta cDNA libraries were made by 5'RACE template switching that added a universal primer site and unique molecular identifiers. cDNA synthesis was primed from the TCR beta constant segment, followed by two successive PCR amplification steps. The study's own analysis went as follows. MIGEC handled demultiplexing of the reads and grouping by UMI, while MiTCR was used to assemble and quantify clonotypes. Only TCR cDNA sequences supported by at least two reads were kept to exclude erroneous sequences. The tcR package was used for downstream repertoire analysis, with clonotypes matched between fractions based on CDR3 nucleotide sequence plus V segment. Antigen specificity was annotated against VDJdb with VDJmatch, allowing one amino acid substitution in CDR3. After the reads were reprocessed by TCRdb, one entry was made per CDR3 protein sequence, with no DNA. What appears here as the V and J calls and clone size reflects TCRdb's work, not the paper's. The table kept for this sample lists about 460,000 distinct CDR3 sequences. Of the sample, approximately 1.5% falls within the top ten clones.

This TCR derives from a woman between 50 and 59 years old in good health. Donor details come from another sample of the same person, matched by shared clones. The chain uses TRBV18 and TRBJ1-1; TCRdb's D gene call, TRBD1, goes unchecked for lack of DNA. Sequenced input: blood T cells: a sorted CD56 or NKG2C T cell subset, CD4+ or CD8+ T cells, or bulk PBMC T cells (not recorded which). The CDR3 amino acid sequence is: CASSRDKGDGNTEAFF.